This TCR beta chain was obtained from a study of T cell changes during pregnancy in multiple sclerosis. This table comes from immunoSEQ multiplex PCR, and its TCRdb copy is limited to in-frame clones, with some not included. Counted here are some 100,000 clones, around 94% occurring once; the ten biggest clones make up more than 0.95%. Trimming stripped 2 bases from V and 2 bases from J, with 9 bases between. Germline CDR1 reads KGHSH; CDR2 reads LQKENI. The CDR3 contains 14 residues. V usage is TRBV18 and J usage is TRBJ1-1; D gene ambiguous. The starting material was peripheral blood, obtained in the second trimester of pregnancy. This TCR came from a female donor with multiple sclerosis, enrolled in a pregnancy study. CDR3 sequence reads: CASSPGEINTEAFF. DNA of the CDR3: TGTGCCAGCTCACCAGGAGAGATAAACACTGAAGCTTTCTTT.